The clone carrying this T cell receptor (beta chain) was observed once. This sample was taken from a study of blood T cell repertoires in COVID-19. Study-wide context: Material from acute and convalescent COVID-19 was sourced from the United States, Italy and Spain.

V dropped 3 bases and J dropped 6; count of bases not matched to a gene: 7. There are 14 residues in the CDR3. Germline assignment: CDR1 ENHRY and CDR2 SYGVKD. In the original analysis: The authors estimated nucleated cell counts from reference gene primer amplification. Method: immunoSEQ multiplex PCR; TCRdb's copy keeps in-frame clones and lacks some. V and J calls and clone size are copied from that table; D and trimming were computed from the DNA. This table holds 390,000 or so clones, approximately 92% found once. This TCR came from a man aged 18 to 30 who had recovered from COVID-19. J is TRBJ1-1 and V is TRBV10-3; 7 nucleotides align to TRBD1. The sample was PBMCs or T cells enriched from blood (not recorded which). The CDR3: CAISDMTGRSEAFF. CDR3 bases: TGTGCCATCAGTGATATGACAGGGAGGTCTGAAGCTTTCTTT.